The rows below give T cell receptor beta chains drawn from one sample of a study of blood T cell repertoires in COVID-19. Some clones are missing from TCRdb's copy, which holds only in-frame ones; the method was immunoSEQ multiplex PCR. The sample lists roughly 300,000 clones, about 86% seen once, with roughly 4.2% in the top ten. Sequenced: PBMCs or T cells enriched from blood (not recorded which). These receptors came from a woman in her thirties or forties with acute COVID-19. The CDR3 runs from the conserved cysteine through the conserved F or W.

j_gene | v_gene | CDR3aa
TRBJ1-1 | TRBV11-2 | CASSLVRVNTEAFF
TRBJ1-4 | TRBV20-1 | CSASATANEKLFF
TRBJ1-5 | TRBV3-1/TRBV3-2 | CASSPSNAGGGGAQPQHF
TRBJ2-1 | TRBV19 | CATNIGGLANNEQFF
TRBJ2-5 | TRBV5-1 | CASTPTGLAQETQYF
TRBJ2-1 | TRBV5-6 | CASSQFGRAGVFNEQFF
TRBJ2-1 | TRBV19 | CASSNPPRLAAYNEQFF
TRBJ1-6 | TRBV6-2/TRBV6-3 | CASSYRQGDSPLHF
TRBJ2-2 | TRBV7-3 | CASSVTGTGDLHTGELFF
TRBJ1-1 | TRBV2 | CASREQGEAFF
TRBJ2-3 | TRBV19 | CASSSTGTDTQYF
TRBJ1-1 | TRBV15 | CATSRGTGGTEAFF
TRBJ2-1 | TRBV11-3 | CASSNRRDTTNNEQFF
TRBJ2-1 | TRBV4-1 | CASSQVPGLAGNNEQFF
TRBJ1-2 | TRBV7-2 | CASSLGQGFYGYTF
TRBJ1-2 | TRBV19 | CASSPIGSYGYTF